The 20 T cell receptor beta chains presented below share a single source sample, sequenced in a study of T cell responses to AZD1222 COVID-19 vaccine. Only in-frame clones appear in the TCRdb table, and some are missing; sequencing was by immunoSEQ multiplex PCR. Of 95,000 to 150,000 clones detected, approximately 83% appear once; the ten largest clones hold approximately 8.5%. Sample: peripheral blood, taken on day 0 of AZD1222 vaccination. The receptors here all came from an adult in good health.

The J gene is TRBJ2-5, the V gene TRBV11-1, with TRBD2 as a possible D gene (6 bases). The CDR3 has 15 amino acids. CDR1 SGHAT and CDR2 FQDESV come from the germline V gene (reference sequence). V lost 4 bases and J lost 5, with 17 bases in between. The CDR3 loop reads CASSSRDQREETQYF. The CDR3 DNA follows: TGTGCCAGCAGCTCGCGGGACCAAAGGGAGGAGACCCAGTACTTC.

DNA of the CDR3: TGTGCCACCAGATCGACTAGCGGGGGCAATGAGCAGTTCTTC. This gives the protein CATRSTSGGNEQFF. The rearrangement links TRBV24-1 to TRBJ2-1, with 12 bases matching TRBD2. Germline assignment: CDR1 KGHDR and CDR2 SFDVKD. The V and J ends lost 7 bases and 6 bases, in that order; junction bases with no gene match: 3. This CDR3 region has 14 residues.

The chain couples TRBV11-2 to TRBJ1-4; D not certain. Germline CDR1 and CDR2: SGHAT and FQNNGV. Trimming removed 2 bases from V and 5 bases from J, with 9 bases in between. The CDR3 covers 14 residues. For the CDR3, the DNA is TGTGCCAGCAGCTTAACGGGTCGCAATGAAAAACTGTTTTTT. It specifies CASSLTGRNEKLFF.

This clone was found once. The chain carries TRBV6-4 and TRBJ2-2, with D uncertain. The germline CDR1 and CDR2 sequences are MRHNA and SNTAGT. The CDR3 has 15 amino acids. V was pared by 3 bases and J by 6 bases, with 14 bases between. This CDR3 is CASSENEVPSGELFF. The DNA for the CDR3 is TGTGCCAGCAGTGAGAACGAGGTTCCTTCCGGGGAGCTGTTTTTT.

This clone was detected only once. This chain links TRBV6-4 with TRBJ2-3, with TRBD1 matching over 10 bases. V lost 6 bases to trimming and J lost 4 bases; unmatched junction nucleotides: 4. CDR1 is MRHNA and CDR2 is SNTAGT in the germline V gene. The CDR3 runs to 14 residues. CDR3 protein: CASRAGTGADTQYF. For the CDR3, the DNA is TGTGCCAGCAGAGCCGGGACAGGGGCAGATACGCAGTATTTT.

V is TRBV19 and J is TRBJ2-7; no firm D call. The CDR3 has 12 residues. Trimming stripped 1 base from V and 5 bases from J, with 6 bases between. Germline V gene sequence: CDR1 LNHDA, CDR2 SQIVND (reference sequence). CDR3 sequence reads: CASSIVGNEQYF. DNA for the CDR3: TGTGCCAGTAGTATAGTGGGTAACGAGCAGTACTTC.

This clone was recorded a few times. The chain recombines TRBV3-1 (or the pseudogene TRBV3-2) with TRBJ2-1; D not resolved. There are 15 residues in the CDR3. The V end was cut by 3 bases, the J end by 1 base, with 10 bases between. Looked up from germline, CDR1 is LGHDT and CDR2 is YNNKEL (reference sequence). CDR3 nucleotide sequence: TGTGCCAGCAGCCACGAAGGAAGGTCCTACAATGAGCAGTTCTTC. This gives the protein CASSHEGRSYNEQFF.

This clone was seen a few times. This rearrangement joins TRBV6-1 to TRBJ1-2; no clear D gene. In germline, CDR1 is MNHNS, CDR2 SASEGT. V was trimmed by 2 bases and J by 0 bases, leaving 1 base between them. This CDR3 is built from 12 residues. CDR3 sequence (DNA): TGTGCCAGCAGTGAAACTAACTATGGCTACACCTTC. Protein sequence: CASSETNYGYTF.

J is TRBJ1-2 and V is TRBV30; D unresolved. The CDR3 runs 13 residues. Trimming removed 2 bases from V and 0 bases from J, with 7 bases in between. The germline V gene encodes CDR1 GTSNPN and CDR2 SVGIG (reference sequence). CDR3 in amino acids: CAWSRASNYGYTF. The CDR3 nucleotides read TGTGCCTGGAGTCGGGCCTCTAACTATGGCTACACCTTC. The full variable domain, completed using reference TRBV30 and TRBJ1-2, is SQTIHQWPATLVQPVGSPLSLECTVEGTSNPNLYWYRQAAGRGLQLLFYSVGIGQISSEVPQNLSASRPQDRQFILSSKKLLLSDSGFYLCAWSRASNYGYTFGSGTRLTVV.

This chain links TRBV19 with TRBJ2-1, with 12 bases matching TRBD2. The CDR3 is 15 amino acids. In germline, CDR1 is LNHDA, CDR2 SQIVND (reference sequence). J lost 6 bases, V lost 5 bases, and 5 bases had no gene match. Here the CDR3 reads CASSSSGGVINEQFF. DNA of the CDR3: TGTGCCAGTAGTTCTAGCGGGGGGGTTATCAATGAGCAGTTCTTC.

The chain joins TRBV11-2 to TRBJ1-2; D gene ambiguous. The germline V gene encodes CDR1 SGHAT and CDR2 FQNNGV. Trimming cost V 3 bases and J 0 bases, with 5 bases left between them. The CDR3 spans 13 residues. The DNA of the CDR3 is TGTGCCAGCAGCTTCGGGGCTAACTATGGCTACACCTTC. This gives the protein CASSFGANYGYTF.

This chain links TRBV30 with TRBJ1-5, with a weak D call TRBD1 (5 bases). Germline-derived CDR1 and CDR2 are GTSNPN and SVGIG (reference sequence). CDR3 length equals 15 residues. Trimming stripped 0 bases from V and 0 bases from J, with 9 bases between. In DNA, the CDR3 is TGTGCCTGGAGTGTACGTGGGGCTAGCAATCAGCCCCAGCATTTT. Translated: CAWSVRGASNQPQHF.

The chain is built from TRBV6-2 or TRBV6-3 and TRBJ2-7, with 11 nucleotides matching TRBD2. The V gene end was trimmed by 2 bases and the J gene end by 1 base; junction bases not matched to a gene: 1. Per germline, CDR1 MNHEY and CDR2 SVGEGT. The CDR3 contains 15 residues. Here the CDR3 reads CASSYGTSGSYEQYF. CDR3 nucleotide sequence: TGTGCCAGCAGTTACGGGACTAGCGGTTCCTACGAGCAGTACTTC.

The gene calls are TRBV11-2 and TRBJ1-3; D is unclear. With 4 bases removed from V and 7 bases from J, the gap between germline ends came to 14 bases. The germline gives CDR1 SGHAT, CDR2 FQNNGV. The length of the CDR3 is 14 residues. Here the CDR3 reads CASSSRLAGNTIYF. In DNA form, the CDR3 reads TGTGCCAGCAGCTCGAGGTTGGCGGGGAACACCATATATTTT.

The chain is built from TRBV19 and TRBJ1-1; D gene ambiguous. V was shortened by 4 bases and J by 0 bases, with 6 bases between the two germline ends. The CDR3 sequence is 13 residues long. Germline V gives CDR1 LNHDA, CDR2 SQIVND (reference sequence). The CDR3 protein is CASSKQMNTEAFF. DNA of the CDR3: TGTGCCAGTAGTAAACAGATGAACACTGAAGCTTTCTTT.

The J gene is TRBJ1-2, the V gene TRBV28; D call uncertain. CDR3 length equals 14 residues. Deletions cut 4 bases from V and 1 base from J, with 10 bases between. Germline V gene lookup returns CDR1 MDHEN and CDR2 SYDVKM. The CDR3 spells CASSSYPHNYGYTF. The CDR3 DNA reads TGTGCCAGCAGTTCATACCCCCATAACTATGGCTACACCTTC.

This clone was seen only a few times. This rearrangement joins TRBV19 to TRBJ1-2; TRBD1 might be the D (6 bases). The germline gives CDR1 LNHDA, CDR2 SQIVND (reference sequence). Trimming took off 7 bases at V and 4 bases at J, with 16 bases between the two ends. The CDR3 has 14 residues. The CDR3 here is CASTAQGNIYGYTF. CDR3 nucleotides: TGTGCCAGTACCGCCCAGGGGAATATCTATGGCTACACCTTC.

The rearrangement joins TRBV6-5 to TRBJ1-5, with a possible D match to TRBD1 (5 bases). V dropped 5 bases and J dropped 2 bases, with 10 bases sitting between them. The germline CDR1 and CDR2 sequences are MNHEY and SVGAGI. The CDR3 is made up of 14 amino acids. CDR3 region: CASSLRDRNQPQHF. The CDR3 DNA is TGTGCCAGCAGTCTCCGGGACCGCAATCAGCCCCAGCATTTT.

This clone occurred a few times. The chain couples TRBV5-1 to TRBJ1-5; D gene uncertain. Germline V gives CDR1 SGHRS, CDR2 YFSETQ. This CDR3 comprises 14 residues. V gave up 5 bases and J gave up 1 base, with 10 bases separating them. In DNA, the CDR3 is TGCGCCAGCAGTCGGACTGGGAGCAATCAGCCCCAGCATTTT. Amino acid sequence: CASSRTGSNQPQHF.

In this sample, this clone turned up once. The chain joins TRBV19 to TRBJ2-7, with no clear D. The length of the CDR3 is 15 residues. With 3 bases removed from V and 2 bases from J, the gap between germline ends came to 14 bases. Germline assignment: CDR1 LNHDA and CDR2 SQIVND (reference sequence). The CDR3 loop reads CASSIHLDGPYEQYF. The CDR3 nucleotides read TGTGCCAGTAGTATTCATCTGGACGGACCCTACGAGCAGTACTTC.